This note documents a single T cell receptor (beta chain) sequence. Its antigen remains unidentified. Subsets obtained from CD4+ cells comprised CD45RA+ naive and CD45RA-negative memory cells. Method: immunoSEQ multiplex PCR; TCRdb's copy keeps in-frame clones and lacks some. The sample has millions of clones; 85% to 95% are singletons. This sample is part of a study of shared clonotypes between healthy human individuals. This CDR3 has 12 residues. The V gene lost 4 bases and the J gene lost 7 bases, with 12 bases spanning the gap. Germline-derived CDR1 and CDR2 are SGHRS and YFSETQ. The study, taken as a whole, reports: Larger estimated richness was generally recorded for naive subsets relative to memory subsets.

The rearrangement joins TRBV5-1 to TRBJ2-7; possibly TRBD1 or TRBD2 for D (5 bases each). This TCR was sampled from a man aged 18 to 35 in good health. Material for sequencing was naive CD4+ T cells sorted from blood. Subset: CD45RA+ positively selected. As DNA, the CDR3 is TGCGCCAGCAGCCCCGGGACGGATGAGCAGTACTTC. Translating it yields CASSPGTDEQYF.